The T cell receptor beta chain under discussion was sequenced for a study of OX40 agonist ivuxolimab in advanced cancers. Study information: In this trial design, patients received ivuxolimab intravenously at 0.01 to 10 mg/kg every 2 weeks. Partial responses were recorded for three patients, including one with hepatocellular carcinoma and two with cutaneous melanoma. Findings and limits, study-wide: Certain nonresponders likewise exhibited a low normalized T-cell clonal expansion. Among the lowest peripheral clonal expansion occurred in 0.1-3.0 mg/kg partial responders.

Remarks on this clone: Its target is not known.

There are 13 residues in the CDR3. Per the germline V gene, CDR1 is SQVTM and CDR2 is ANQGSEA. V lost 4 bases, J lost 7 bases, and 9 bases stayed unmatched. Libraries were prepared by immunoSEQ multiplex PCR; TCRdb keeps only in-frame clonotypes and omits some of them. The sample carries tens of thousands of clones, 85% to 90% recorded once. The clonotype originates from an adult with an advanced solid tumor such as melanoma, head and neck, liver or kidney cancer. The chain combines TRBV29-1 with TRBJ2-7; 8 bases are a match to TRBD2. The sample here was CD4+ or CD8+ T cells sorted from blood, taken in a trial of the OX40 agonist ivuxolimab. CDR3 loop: CSVGLAITGEQYF. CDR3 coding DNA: TGCAGCGTTGGACTAGCGATAACGGGGGAGCAGTACTTC.